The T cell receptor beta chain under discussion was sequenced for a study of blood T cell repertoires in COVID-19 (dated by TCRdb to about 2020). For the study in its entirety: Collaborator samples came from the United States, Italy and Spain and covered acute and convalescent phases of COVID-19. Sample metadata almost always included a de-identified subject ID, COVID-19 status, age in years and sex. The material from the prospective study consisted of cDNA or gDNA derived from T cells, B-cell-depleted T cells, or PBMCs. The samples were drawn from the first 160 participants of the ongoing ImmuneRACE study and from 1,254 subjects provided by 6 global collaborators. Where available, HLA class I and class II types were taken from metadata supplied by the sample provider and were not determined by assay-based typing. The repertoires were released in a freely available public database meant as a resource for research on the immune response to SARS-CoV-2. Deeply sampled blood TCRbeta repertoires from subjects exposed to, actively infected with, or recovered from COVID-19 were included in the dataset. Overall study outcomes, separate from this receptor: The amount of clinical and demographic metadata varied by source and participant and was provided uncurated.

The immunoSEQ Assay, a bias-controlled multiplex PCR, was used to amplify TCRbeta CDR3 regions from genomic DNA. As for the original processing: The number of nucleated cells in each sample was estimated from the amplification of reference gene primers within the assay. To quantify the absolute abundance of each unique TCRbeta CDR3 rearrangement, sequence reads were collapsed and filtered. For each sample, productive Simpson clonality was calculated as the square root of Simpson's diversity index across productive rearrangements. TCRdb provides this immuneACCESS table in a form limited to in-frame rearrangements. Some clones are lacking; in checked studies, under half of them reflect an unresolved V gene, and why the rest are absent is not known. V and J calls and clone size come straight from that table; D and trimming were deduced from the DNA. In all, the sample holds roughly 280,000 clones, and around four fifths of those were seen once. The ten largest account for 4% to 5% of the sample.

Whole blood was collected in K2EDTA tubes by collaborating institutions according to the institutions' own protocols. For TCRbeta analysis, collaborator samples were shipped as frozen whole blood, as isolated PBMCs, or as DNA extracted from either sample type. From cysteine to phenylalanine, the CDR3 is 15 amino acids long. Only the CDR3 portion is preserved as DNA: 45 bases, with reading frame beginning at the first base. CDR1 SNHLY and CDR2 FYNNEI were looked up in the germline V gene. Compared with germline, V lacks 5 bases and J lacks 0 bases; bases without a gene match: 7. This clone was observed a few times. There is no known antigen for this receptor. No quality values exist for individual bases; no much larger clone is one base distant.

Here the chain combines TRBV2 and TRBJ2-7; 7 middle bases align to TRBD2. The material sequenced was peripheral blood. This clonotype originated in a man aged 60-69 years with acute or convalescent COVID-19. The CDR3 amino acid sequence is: CASSLGGDLSYEQYF. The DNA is TGTGCCAGCAGTTTGGGAGGGGACCTCTCCTACGAGCAGTACTTC.